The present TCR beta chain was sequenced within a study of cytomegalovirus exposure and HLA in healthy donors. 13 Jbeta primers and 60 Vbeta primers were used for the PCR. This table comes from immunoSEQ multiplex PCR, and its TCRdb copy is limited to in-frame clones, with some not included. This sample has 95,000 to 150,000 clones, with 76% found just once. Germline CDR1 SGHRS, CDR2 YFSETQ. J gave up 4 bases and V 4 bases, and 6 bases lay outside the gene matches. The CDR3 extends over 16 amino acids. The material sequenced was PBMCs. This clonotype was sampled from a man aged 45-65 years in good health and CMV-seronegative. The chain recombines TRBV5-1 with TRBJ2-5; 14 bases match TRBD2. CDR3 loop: CASSRTGTSGGETQYF. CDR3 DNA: TGCGCCAGCAGCCGAACGGGGACTAGCGGGGGAGAGACCCAGTACTTC.